This TCR beta chain appears in the sequencing data of a study of cytomegalovirus exposure and HLA in healthy donors. For the study at large: Most donors, approximately 82% of a few hundred genotyped, fell in the Caucasian-associated ancestry cluster.

With V trimmed by 2 bases and J by 7 bases, 10 bases remained unmatched. Germline V lookup: CDR1 LNHDA, CDR2 SQIVND (reference sequence). The CDR3 is 16 residues long. The PCR used 60 Vbeta and 13 Jbeta primers. Method: immunoSEQ multiplex PCR; TCRdb's copy keeps in-frame clones and lacks some. Seen here are 170,000 or so clones, about 80% observed once, and the top ten hold approximately 0.55%. General study results and limits: In a later analysis, the majority of CMV-associated beta chains seemingly showed HLA restriction. The number of N-insertions in an Asian-associated ancestry cluster was reportedly below the approximately 700-donor mean in a later analysis. A few CMV-associated chains proved CMV antigen-specific in vitro.

As to this clone: Its target is not known.

The genes are TRBV19 and TRBJ1-5, with 8 bases identical to TRBD1. The clonotype comes from a woman in her 50s in good health and CMV-seronegative. Sequencing was done on a sample of PBMCs. Written as DNA, the CDR3 is TGTGCCAGTAGTATATCCGGACAGGGATCGGGACAGCCCCAGCATTTT. It specifies CASSISGQGSGQPQHF.